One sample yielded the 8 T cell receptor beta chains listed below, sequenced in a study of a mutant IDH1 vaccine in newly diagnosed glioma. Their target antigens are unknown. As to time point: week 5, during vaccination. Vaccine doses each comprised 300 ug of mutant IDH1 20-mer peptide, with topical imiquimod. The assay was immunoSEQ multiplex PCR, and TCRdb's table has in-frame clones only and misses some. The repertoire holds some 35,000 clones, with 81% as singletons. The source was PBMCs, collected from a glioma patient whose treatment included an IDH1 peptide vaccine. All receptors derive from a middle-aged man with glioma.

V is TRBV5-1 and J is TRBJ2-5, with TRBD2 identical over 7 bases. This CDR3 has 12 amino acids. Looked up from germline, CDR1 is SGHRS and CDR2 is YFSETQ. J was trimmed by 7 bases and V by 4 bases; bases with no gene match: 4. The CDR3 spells CASSDTGGTQYF. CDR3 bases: TGCGCCAGCAGCGACACGGGGGGGACCCAGTACTTC.

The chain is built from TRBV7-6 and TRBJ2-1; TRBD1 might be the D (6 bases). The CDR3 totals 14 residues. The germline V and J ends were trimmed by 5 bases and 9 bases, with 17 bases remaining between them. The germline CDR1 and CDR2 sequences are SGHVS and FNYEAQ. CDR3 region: CASSPTGTRSEQFF. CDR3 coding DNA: TGTGCCAGCAGCCCGACTGGGACACGGAGTGAGCAGTTCTTC. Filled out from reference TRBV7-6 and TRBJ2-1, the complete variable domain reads GAGVSQSPRYKVTKRGQDVALRCDPISGHVSLYWYRQALGQGPEFLTYFNYEAQQDKSGLPNDRFSAERPEGSISTLTIQRTEQRDSAMYRCASSPTGTRSEQFFGPGTRLTVL.

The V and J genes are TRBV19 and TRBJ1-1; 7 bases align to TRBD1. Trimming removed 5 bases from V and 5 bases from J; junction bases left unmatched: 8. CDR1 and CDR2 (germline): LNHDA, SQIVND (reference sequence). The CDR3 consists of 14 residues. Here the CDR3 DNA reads TGTGCCAGTAGTTTGACAGGGTTTGTGACTGAAGCTTTCTTT. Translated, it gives CASSLTGFVTEAFF.

CDR3 DNA: TGTGCCATCAGTGAGTCCAGGGTAGCAGATACGCAGTATTTT. Translating it yields CAISESRVADTQYF. The rearrangement joins TRBV10-3 to TRBJ2-3, with D tentatively TRBD1 (5 bases). CDR3 length equals 14 residues. V lost 0 bases to trimming and J lost 4 bases, with 8 bases between them. Per germline, CDR1 ENHRY and CDR2 SYGVKD.

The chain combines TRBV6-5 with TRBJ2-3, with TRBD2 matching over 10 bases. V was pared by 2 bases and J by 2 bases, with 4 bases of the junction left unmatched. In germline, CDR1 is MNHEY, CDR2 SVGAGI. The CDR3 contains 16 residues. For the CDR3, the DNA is TGTGCCAGCAGTTACGGGCTAGCGGGGGACACAGATACGCAGTATTTT. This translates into CASSYGLAGDTDTQYF.

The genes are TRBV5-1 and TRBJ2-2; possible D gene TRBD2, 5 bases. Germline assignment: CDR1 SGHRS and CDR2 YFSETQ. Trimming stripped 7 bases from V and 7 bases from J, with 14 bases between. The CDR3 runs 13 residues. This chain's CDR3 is CASHLVGGGELFF. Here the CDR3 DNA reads TGCGCCAGCCACCTGGTTGGAGGCGGGGAGCTGTTTTTT.

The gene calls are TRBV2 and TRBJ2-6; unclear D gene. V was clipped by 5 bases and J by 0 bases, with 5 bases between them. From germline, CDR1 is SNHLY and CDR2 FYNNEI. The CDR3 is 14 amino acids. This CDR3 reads CASSSVSGANVLTF. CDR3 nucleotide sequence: TGTGCCAGCAGTTCTGTCTCTGGGGCCAACGTCCTGACTTTC.

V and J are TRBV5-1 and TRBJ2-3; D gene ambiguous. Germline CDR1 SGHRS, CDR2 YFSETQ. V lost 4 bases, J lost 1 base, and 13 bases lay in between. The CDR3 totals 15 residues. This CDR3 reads CASSLQDGRTDTQYF. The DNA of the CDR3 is TGCGCCAGCAGCCTTCAGGACGGACGCACAGATACGCAGTATTTT.